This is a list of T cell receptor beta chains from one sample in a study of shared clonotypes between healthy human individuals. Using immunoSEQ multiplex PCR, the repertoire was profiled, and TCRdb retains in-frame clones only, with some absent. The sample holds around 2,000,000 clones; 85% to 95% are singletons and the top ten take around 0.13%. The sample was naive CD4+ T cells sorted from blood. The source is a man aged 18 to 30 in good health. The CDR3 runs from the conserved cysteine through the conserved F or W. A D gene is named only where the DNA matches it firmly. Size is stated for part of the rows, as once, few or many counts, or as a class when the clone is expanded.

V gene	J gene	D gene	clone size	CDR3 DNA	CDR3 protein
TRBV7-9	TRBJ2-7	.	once	TGTGCCAGCAGCTTACTCCGGGGGCAGTACTTC	CASSLLRGQYF
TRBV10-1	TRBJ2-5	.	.	TGCGCCAGCAGTGAGTTGAATGGAGAGACCCAGTACTTC	CASSELNGETQYF
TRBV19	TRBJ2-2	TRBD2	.	TGTGCCAGTAGTATTCCGCGGGGGGTGAACACCGGGGAGCTGTTTTTT	CASSIPRGVNTGELFF
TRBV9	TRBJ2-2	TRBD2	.	TGTGCCAGCAGCGTAGCCGTAGCGGGAGAAGGGGAGCTGTTTTTT	CASSVAVAGEGELFF
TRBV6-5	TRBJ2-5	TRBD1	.	TGTGCCAGCAGACGGGGACAGGGATACCAAGAGACCCAGTACTTC	CASRRGQGYQETQYF
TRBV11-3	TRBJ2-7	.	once	TGTGCCAGCAGCCCCCGGTCCGGCGATCTCTACGAGCAGTACTTC	CASSPRSGDLYEQYF
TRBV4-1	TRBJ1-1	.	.	TGCGCCAGCAGCCTTGAGGAGCCGGGTTGGACTGAAGCTTTCTTT	CASSLEEPGWTEAFF
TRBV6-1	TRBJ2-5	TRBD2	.	TGTGCCAGCAGTGAACCCGGGAGGGTGGAGACCCAGTACTTC	CASSEPGRVETQYF
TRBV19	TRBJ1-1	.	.	TGTGCCAGTAGCCGTGAACAGAACACTGAAGCTTTCTTT	CASSREQNTEAFF
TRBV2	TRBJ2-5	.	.	TGTGCCAGCAGTGAAGCGAGCAAGGGGGTTGGAGAGACCCAGTACTTC	CASSEASKGVGETQYF
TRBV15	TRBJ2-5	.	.	TGTGCCACCAGCAGAGATCCCCTAGGCGGGGGCGAAGAGACCCAGTACTTC	CATSRDPLGGGEETQYF
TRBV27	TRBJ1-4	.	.	TGTGCCAGCAGTTTATACCAGGGCGGGAATGAAAAACTGTTTTTT	CASSLYQGGNEKLFF
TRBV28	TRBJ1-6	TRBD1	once	TGTGCCAGCAGTTTGGGACAGATCTATAATTCACCCCTCCACTTT	CASSLGQIYNSPLHF
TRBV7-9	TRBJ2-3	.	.	TGTGCCAGCAGCCAACAAGGCGATACGCAGTATTTT	CASSQQGDTQYF
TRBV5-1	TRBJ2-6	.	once	TGCGCCAGCAGCTCCCAGGGTCCTGGGGCCAACGTCCTGACTTTC	CASSSQGPGANVLTF
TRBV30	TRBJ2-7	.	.	TGTGCCTGGAGTGTAGGGGGGACATCCTACGAGCAGTACTTC	CAWSVGGTSYEQYF
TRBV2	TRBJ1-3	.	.	TGTGCCAGCAGTGACGAACGGGGGGCTGGAAACACCATATATTTT	CASSDERGAGNTIYF
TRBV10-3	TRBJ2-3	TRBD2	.	TGTGCCATCAGTGAAATAGCGGGGGGCACAGATACGCAGTATTTT	CAISEIAGGTDTQYF
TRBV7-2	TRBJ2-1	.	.	TGTGCCAGCAGCTTTCAAGGGGCGGCTGAGCAGTTCTTC	CASSFQGAAEQFF